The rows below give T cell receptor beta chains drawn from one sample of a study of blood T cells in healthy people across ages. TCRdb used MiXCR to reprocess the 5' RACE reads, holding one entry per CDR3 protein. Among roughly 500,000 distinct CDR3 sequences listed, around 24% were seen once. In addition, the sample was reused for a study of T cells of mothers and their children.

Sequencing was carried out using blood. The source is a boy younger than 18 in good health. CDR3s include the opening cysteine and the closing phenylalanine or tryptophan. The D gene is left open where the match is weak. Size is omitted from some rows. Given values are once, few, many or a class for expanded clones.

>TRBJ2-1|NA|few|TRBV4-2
CASSQDTRNNEQFF
TGTGCCAGCAGCCAAGATACTAGGAACAATGAGCAGTTCTTC
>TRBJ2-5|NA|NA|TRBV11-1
CASSREEVETQYF
TGTGCCAGCAGCCGTGAGGAGGTGGAGACCCAGTACTTC
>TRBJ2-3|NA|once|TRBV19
CASSIGGGSTDTQYF
TGTGCCAGTAGTATTGGTGGCGGTAGCACAGATACGCAGTATTTT
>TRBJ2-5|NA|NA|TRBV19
CASSAGNFQETQYF
TGTGCCAGTAGTGCCGGGAACTTCCAAGAGACCCAGTACTTC
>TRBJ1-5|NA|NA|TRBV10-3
CAISGLDSNQPQHF
TGTGCCATCAGTGGACTTGATAGCAATCAGCCCCAGCATTTT
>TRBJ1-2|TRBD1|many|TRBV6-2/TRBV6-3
CASSWDRGSSAGNYGYTF
TGTGCCAGCAGTTGGGACAGGGGATCGTCGGCCGGGAACTATGGCTACACCTTC
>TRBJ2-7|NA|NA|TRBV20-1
CSARPGAYEQYF
TGCAGTGCTAGACCAGGGGCCTACGAGCAGTACTTC
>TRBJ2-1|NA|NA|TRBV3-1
CASSHLGDEQFF
TGTGCCAGCAGCCACCTCGGGGATGAGCAGTTCTTC
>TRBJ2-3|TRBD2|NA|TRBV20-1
CSAGGGAVADTQYF
TGCAGTGCTGGCGGGGGGGCCGTTGCAGATACGCAGTATTTT
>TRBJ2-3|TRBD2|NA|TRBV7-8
CASSLAAGGTDTQYF
TGTGCCAGCAGCTTAGCCGCGGGAGGGACAGATACGCAGTATTTT
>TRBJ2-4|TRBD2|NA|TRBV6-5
CASSYSASGENIQYF
TGTGCCAGCAGTTACTCGGCTAGCGGGGAAAACATTCAGTACTTC
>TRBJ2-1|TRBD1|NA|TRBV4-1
CASSQGTGGTRNEQFF
TGCGCCAGCAGCCAAGGGACAGGGGGTACCCGCAATGAGCAGTTCTTC
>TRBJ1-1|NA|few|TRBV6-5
CASSHLQDMNTEAFF
TGTGCCAGCAGTCACCTGCAGGATATGAACACTGAAGCTTTCTTT
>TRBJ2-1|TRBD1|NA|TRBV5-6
CASSASGVRDRGNNEQFF
TGTGCCAGCAGCGCCAGTGGCGTCCGGGACAGGGGCAACAATGAGCAGTTCTTC
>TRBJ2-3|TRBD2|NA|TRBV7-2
CASSLLGLASDTQYF
TGTGCCAGCAGCTTACTGGGACTAGCGTCGGATACGCAGTATTTT
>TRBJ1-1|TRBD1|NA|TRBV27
CASAAGQTNTEAFF
TGTGCCAGCGCTGCGGGACAGACGAACACTGAAGCTTTCTTT
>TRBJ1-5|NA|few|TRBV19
CASSIGGGGSQPQHF
TGTGCCAGTAGTATCGGCGGGGGCGGGAGTCAGCCCCAGCATTTT
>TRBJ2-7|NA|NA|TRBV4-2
CASSQRGLGLSEQYF
TGTGCCAGCAGCCAGAGGGGGTTGGGGTTGTCCGAGCAGTACTTC
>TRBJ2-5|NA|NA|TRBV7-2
CASGVPGPQETQYF
TGTGCCAGCGGGGTTCCGGGACCACAAGAGACCCAGTACTTC
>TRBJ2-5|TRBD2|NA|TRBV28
CASSSLGLAETQYF
TGTGCCAGCAGTTCCCTGGGACTAGCTGAGACCCAGTACTTC
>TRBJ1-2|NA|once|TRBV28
CALARVDGNYGYTF
TGTGCCCTAGCACGAGTCGACGGTAACTATGGCTACACCTTC
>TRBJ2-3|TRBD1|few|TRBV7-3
CASSPIGTGITDTQYF
TGTGCCAGCAGCCCTATTGGGACAGGGATTACGGATACGCAGTATTTT
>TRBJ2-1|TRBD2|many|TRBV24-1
CATSGRLYNEQFF
TGTGCCACGAGCGGGAGGTTATACAATGAGCAGTTCTTC
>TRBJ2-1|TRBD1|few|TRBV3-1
CASSQPWTGLQFF
TGTGCCAGCAGCCAACCCTGGACAGGGTTACAGTTCTTC
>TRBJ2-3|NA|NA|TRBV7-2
CASSKSPGPDTQYF
TGTGCCAGCAGCAAAAGCCCGGGTCCAGATACGCAGTATTTT
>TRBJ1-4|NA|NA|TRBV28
CASISEGGGEKLFF
TGTGCCAGCATCTCGGAGGGAGGTGGAGAAAAACTGTTTTTT
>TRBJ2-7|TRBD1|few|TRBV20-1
CSARDPGQGTYEQYF
TGCAGTGCTAGAGATCCCGGACAGGGCACCTACGAGCAGTACTTC
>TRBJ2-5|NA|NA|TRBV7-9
CASSCRWRHSPQETQYF
TGTGCCAGCAGCTGTAGGTGGAGGCATTCGCCCCAAGAGACCCAGTACTTC
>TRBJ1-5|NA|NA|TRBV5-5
CASSLRGDTNQPQHF
TGTGCCAGCAGCCTAAGGGGGGACACCAATCAGCCCCAGCATTTT
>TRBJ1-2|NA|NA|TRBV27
CASRVRTGYDYGYTF
TGTGCCAGCAGGGTACGAACAGGGTACGACTATGGCTACACCTTC
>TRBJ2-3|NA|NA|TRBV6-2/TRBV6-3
CASNPQLADTQYF
TGTGCCAGCAACCCACAACTAGCTGATACGCAGTATTTT
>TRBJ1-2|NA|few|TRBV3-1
CASSQAEARGGYTF
TGTGCCAGCAGCCAAGCTGAGGCGAGGGGTGGCTACACCTTC
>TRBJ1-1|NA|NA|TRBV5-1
CASSVGPGEGAFF
TGCGCCAGCAGCGTTGGTCCGGGGGAAGGAGCTTTCTTT
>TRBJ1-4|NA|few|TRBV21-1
CASSMRGSTNEKLFF
TGTGCCAGCAGCATGAGGGGTTCAACTAATGAAAAACTGTTTTTT
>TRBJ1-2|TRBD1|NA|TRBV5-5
CASSLRDRGFYGYTF
TGTGCCAGCAGCTTGCGGGACAGGGGTTTCTATGGCTACACCTTC
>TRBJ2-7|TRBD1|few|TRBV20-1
CSATTGGAGYEQYF
TGCAGTGCTACTACAGGGGGCGCGGGCTACGAGCAGTACTTC
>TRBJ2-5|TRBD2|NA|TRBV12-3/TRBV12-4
CASSLFNGGLKTQYF
TGTGCCAGCAGTTTATTTAACGGGGGGTTGAAGACCCAGTACTTC
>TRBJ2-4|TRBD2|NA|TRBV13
CASSAGVAGNKNIQYF
TGTGCCAGCAGCGCCGGGGTAGCGGGGAACAAAAACATTCAGTACTTC
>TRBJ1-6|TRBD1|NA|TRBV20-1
CSALGTGRGSPLHF
TGCAGTGCCCTTGGGACAGGCCGCGGTTCACCCCTCCACTTT
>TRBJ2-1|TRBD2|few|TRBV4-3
CASSQVRGGGSEQFF
TGCGCCAGCAGCCAAGTTCGGGGGGGTGGTAGTGAGCAGTTCTTC
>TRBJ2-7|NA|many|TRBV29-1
CSVESVEEIYEQYF
TGCAGCGTTGAATCGGTGGAGGAGATCTACGAGCAGTACTTC
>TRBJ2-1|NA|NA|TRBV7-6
CASSGSLGGSSYNEQFF
TGTGCCAGCAGTGGCAGTCTAGGTGGAAGCTCCTACAATGAGCAGTTCTTC
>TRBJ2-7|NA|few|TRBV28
CASSFMGSDSSYEQYF
TGTGCCAGCAGTTTTATGGGGTCCGACAGCTCCTACGAGCAGTACTTC
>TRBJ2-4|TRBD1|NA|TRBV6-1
CASMERQGKNIQYF
TGTGCCAGCATGGAGAGACAGGGGAAAAACATTCAGTACTTC
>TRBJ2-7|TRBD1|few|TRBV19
CASSVGTAYEQYF
TGTGCCAGTAGTGTGGGGACAGCCTACGAGCAGTACTTC
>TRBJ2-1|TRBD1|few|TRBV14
CASSHSSGTGNNEQFF
TGTGCCAGCAGCCATTCATCCGGGACAGGCAACAATGAGCAGTTCTTC
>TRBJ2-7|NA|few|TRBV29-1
CSAGRTGGNEQYF
TGCAGCGCCGGACGGACAGGAGGGAACGAGCAGTACTTC
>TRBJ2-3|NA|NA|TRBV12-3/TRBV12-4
CASSVRVGGDTQYF
TGTGCCAGCAGTGTCAGAGTGGGCGGAGATACGCAGTATTTT
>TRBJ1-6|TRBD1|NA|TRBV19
CASSTPRMDRGRSGSPLHF
TGTGCCAGTAGTACTCCCCGGATGGACAGGGGAAGGTCGGGTTCACCCCTCCACTTT
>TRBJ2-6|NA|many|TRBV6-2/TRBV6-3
CASRGFSGANVLTF
TGTGCCAGCCGGGGCTTCTCTGGGGCCAACGTCCTGACTTTC
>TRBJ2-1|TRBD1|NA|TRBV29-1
CSVEPGQGPYNEQFF
TGCAGCGTTGAACCGGGACAGGGCCCCTACAATGAGCAGTTCTTC
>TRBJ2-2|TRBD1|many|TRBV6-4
CASSEGTGGADGELFF
TGTGCCAGCAGTGAAGGGACAGGGGGCGCGGACGGGGAGCTGTTTTTT
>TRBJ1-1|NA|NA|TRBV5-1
CASSLVPNSEAFF
TGCGCCAGCAGCTTGGTACCCAACAGTGAAGCTTTCTTT
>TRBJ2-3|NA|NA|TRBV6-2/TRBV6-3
CASSRAYTDTQYF
TGTGCCAGCAGTCGGGCCTACACAGATACGCAGTATTTT
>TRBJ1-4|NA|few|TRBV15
CATSSNQGFDGEKLFF
TGTGCCACCAGCAGTAACCAGGGTTTTGATGGCGAAAAACTGTTTTTT
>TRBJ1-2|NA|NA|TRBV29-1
CSVDRGSYGYTF
TGCAGCGTTGACAGGGGATCCTATGGCTACACCTTC